The table lists the clone carrying this T cell receptor beta chain with a few counts. J was trimmed by 7 bases and V by 3 bases; bases with no gene match: 15. CDR1 and CDR2 from the germline V gene are LNHDA and SQIVND (reference sequence). The CDR3 totals 17 residues. This table comes from immunoSEQ multiplex PCR, and its TCRdb copy is limited to in-frame clones, with some not included. The sample lists 1,500 to 2,000 clones; approximately 20% were seen once. This specimen belongs to a study of T cells in localized non-small cell lung cancer. This receptor was taken from an older male donor with stage I lung adenocarcinoma. The chain uses TRBV19 and TRBJ1-2; TRBD1 matches at 9 bases. The starting material was lung tumor tissue, obtained before any cancer treatment. The CDR3, as DNA: TGTGCCAGTAGTATCCAGCTCGGGACAGGGAGATTCGGTGGCTACACCTTC. It specifies CASSIQLGTGRFGGYTF.